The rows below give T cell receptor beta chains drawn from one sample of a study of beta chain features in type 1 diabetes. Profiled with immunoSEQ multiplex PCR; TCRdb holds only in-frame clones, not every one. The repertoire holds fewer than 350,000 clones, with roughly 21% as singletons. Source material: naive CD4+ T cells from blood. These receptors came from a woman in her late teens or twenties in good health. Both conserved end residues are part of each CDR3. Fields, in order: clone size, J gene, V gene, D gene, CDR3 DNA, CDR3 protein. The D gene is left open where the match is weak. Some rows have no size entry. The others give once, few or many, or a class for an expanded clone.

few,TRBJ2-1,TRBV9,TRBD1,TGTGCCAGCAGCGTAGAGGGACAGACTTACAATGAGCAGTTCTTC,CASSVEGQTYNEQFF
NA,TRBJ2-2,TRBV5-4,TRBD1,TGTGCCAGCAGCTTGGACAGGGGGCCCACCGGGGAGCTGTTTTTT,CASSLDRGPTGELFF
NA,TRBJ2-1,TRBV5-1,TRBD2,TGCGCCAGCAGCTTGACTAGCGGGAGGGCCGGATGGAATGAGCAGTTCTTC,CASSLTSGRAGWNEQFF
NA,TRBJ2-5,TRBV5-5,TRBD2,TGTGCCAGCAGCCCCCCAGCGGGAACCTTCCAAGAGACCCAGTACTTC,CASSPPAGTFQETQYF
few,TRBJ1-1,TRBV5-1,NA,TGCGCCAGCAGCTTCGCGGGTCGGGATGAAGCTTTCTTT,CASSFAGRDEAFF
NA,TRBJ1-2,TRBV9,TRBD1,TGTGCCAGCAGCCAGGGGTGGGGGACAGGGGCACGAAAATACTATGGCTACACCTTC,CASSQGWGTGARKYYGYTF
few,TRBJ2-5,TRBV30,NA,TGTGCCTGGAGCCATCAAGAGACCCAGTACTTC,CAWSHQETQYF
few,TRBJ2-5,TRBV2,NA,TGTGCCAGCAGTGAATTGGGCTACAACCAAGAGACCCAGTACTTC,CASSELGYNQETQYF
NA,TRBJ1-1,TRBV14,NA,TGTGCCAGCAGCCAACTTGGACCGGGGGACACTGAAGCTTTCTTT,CASSQLGPGDTEAFF
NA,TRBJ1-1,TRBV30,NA,TGTGCCTGCCCGGGTCGGGAAGGACGTCATACTGAAGCTTTCTTT,CACPGREGRHTEAFF
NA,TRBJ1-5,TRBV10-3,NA,TGTGCCATCAGTGAGCTGCGGGGGGAGGATCAGCCCCAGCATTTT,CAISELRGEDQPQHF
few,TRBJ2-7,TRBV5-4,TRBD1,TGTGCCAGCAGCTTGAGCAACAGGGGGTTGGACGAGCAGTACTTC,CASSLSNRGLDEQYF
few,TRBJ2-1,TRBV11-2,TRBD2,TGTGCCAGCAGCTCTAGCGGTATTGAGCAGTTCTTC,CASSSSGIEQFF
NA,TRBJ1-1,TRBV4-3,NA,TGCGCCAGCAGCCAGTGGGATGGGGGGAGAGCTGAAGCTTTCTTT,CASSQWDGGRAEAFF
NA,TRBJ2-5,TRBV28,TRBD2,TGTGCCAGCAGGCCCGGGACTAGCGGGGTGGCTGTGTATGAGACCCAGTACTTC,CASRPGTSGVAVYETQYF
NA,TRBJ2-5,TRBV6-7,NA,TGTGCCAGCAGTTACTCGTGTGAGGGCGTGGAGACCCAGTACTTC,CASSYSCEGVETQYF
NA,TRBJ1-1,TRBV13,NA,TGTGCCAGCAGCTCCTTAGGGGGGGTAGATACTGAAGCTTTCTTT,CASSSLGGVDTEAFF
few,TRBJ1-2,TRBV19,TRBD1,TGTGCCAGTAGTATCGGACAGGGGTCTCGGGGCTACACCTTC,CASSIGQGSRGYTF
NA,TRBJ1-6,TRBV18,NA,TGTGCCAGCTCACCGAGGGGGGGTACCTATAATTCACCCCTCCACTTT,CASSPRGGTYNSPLHF
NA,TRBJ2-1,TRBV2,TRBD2,TGTGCCAGCACTAACCCGACTAGCGGGAGCTACAATGAGCAGTTCTTC,CASTNPTSGSYNEQFF
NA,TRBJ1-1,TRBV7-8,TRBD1,TGTGCCAGCAGCCCACTATTTAGGACAGGGGGGACTGAAGCTTTCTTT,CASSPLFRTGGTEAFF
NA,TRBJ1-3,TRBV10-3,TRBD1,TGTGCCATCAGTGCCCGGGACAGGGGGACGAACACCATATATTTT,CAISARDRGTNTIYF
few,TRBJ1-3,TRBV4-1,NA,TGCGCCAGCAGCCAACTTCTACTAAGGCTTTCTGGAAACACCATATATTTT,CASSQLLLRLSGNTIYF
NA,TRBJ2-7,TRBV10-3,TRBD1,TGTGCCATCAGTGCGACGGGACAGTCCTACGAGCAGTACTTC,CAISATGQSYEQYF
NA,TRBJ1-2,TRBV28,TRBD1,TGTGCCAGCAGTTTGCCCGGGACAGGGGTCTACTATGGCTACACCTTC,CASSLPGTGVYYGYTF
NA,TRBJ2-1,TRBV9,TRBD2,TGTGCCAGCAGCCCCGGGACTAGCGGGGGTGAGCAGTTCTTC,CASSPGTSGGEQFF
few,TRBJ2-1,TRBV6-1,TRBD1,TGTGCCAGCAGTGAATTTAGGGACAGGTACAATGAGCAGTTCTTC,CASSEFRDRYNEQFF
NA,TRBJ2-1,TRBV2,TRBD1,TGTGCCAGCAGTATGGAGGGACAGGGGTCCTACAATGAGCAGTTCTTC,CASSMEGQGSYNEQFF
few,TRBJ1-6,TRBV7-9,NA,TGTGCCAGCAGCTCCGTTTCGCGGGGGCTAGATAATTCACCCCTCCACTTT,CASSSVSRGLDNSPLHF
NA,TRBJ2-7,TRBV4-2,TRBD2,TGTGCCAGCAGCCAGACCCTTACCGGGACTAGCTACTACGAGCAGTACTTC,CASSQTLTGTSYYEQYF
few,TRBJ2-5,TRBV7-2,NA,TGTGCCAGCAGGACCGGAGGGGTCAGAGAGACCCAGTACTTC,CASRTGGVRETQYF
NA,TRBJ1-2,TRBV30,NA,TGTGCCTGGAATCGAGCGGGGGTTCGTTATGGCTACACCTTC,CAWNRAGVRYGYTF
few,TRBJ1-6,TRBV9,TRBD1,TGTGCCAGCAGCGTTGGACAGGGGAATTCACCCCTCCACTTT,CASSVGQGNSPLHF
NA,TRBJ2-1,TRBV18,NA,TGTGCCAGCTCGACGACAGACAGGAGCAATGAGCAGTTCTTC,CASSTTDRSNEQFF
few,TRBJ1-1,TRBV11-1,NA,TGTGCCAGCAGCTTAACTTTCACTGAAGCTTTCTTT,CASSLTFTEAFF
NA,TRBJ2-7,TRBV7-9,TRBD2,TGTGCCAGCAGCTTGGGGAGGGCGGGTGATTCGTACGAGCAGTACTTC,CASSLGRAGDSYEQYF
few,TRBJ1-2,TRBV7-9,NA,TGTGCCAGCAGCTTAGTGGGACTCGAAGTTCTCCCCTTC,CASSLVGLEVLPF
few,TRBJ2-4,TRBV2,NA,TGTGCCAGCAGTCAGGGACTTAAAAACATTCAGTACTTC,CASSQGLKNIQYF
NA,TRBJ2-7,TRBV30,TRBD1,TGTGCCTGGGACAGGGGGCTTAAAGAGCAGTACTTC,CAWDRGLKEQYF
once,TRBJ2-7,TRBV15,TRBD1,TGTGCCACCAGCAGAGAACGGGACAGGGGCTACGAGCAGTACTTC,CATSRERDRGYEQYF
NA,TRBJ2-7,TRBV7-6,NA,TGTGCCAGCAGCTTACACTCGGACGGGGGCTCCTACGAGCAGTACTTC,CASSLHSDGGSYEQYF
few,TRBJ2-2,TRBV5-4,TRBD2,TGTGCCAGCAGCTCCATAGCGGGGATGAACACCGGGGAGCTGTTTTTT,CASSSIAGMNTGELFF
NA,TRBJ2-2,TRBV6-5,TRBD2,TGTGCCAGCGGGCAAGCGGGAAGAACCGGGGAGCTGTTTTTT,CASGQAGRTGELFF
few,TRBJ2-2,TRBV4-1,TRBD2,TGCGCCAGCAGCCAGAAGATCGTCCCCCGGACTAGCGGGGGGGCAAACACCGGGGAGCTGTTTTTT,CASSQKIVPRTSGGANTGELFF
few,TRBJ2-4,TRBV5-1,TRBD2,TGCGCCAGCAGCTTTGGGACTACCCCCTTTAGAGGCAAAAACATTCAGTACTTC,CASSFGTTPFRGKNIQYF
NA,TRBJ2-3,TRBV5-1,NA,TGCGCCAGCAGCCCCTGGGGGCCGGGTGAGGGGTATTTT,CASSPWGPGEGYF
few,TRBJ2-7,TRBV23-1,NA,TGCGCCAGCAGTTCGCGGGACGGTGGTTCCTACGAGCAGTACTTC,CASSSRDGGSYEQYF
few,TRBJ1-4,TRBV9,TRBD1,TGTGCCAGCAGCGTAGTGCAGGGGGGTACTGAAAAACTGTTTTTT,CASSVVQGGTEKLFF
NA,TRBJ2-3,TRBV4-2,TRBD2,TGTGCCAGCAGCCAGGGGGGGAGCACTAGCGGGATTGGGCAGTATTTT,CASSQGGSTSGIGQYF
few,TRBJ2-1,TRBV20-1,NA,TGCAGTGCTAGAGGTCCAGGGGAGCAGTTCTTC,CSARGPGEQFF
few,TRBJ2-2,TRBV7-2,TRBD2,TGTGCCAGCAGCTTAGAACTAGCGGGGGCCAAGGGGGAGCTGTTTTTT,CASSLELAGAKGELFF
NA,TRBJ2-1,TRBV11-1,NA,TGTGCCAGCAGCTTAGGGGGCGGAGAGCAGTTCTTC,CASSLGGGEQFF
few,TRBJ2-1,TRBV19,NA,TGTGCCAGTAGCGGCCGGGGGAGCTCCTACAATGAGCAGTTCTTC,CASSGRGSSYNEQFF
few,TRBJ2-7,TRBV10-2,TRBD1,TGCGCCAGCAGTGACCGGGACAGTTCCCTCTACGAGCAGTACTTC,CASSDRDSSLYEQYF
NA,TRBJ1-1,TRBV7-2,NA,TGTGCCAGCAGCTTAGCCTACGACAGGGAAGCTTTCTTT,CASSLAYDREAFF